The clone carrying this T cell receptor beta chain has a count of ten or more. This record comes from a study of early T cells in non-severe SARS-CoV-2 infection. TCRdb re-called the 5' RACE reads with MiXCR, one entry per CDR3 protein. In the table there are approximately 30,000 distinct CDR3 sequences, over 6.5% of which are singletons. Trimming took off 5 bases at V and 8 bases at J, with 19 bases between the two ends. This CDR3 is built from 14 residues. Per germline, CDR1 DFQATT and CDR2 SNEGSKA (reference sequence). The sample comprised whole blood. The TCR originated in an adult who was a healthcare worker with PCR-confirmed SARS-CoV-2 infection or an uninfected control (not recorded which). V gene TRBV20-1 combines with J gene TRBJ2-1; D remains unclear. CDR3 sequence (DNA): TGCAGTGCTGAAGATAGCTCTGTTCGCTATGAGCAGTTCTTC. Encoded protein: CSAEDSSVRYEQFF.